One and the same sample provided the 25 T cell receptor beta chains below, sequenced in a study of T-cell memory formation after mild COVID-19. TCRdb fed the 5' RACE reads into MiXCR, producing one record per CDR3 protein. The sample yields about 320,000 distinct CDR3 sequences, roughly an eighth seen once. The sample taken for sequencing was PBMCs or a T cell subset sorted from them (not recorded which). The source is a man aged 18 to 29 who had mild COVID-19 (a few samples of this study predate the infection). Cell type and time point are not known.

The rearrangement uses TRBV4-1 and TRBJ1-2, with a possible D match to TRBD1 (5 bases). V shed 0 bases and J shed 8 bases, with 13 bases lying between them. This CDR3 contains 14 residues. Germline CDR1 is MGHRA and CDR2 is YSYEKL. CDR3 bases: TGCGCCAGCAGCCAAGATTGGGGATCAGGGGGCTACACCTTC. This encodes CASSQDWGSGGYTF.

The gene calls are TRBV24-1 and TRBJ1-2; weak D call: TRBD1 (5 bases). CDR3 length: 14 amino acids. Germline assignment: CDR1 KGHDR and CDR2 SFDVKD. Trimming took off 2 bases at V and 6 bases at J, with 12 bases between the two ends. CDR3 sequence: CATSDSGTLHGYTF. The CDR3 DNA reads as TGTGCCACCAGTGATTCAGGGACCCTACATGGCTACACCTTC.

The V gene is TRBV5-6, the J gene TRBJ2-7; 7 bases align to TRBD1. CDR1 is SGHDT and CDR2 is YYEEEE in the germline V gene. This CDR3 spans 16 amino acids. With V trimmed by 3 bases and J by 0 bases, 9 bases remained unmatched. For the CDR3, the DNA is TGTGCCAGCAGCTCTACCGACGGGACAGTCTCCTACGAGCAGTACGTC. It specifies CASSSTDGTVSYEQYV.

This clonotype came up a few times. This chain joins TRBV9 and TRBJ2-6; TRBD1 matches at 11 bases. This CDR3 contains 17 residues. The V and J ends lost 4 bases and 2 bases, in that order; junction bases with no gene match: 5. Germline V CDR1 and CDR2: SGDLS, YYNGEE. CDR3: CASSKTGQGAGANVLTF. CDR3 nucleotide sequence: TGTGCCAGCAGCAAAACGGGACAGGGGGCTGGGGCCAACGTCCTGACTTTC.

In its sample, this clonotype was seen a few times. In DNA form, the CDR3 reads TGCGCCAGCCCTGGAGGGGGGCCCAGAAACATTCAGTACTTC. Amino acids: CASPGGGPRNIQYF. The V and J genes are TRBV23-1 and TRBJ2-4, with D perhaps being TRBD1 or TRBD2 (6 bases each). TRBV23-1 is an ORF; its function is uncertain. The CDR3 runs to 14 residues. V was clipped by 8 bases and J by 6 bases, with 17 bases between them.

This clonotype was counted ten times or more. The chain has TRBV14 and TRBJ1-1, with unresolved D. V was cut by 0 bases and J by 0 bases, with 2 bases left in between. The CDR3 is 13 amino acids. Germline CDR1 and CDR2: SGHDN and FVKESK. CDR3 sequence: CASSQEVNTEAFF. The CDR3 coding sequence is TGTGCCAGCAGCCAAGAGGTGAACACTGAAGCTTTCTTT.

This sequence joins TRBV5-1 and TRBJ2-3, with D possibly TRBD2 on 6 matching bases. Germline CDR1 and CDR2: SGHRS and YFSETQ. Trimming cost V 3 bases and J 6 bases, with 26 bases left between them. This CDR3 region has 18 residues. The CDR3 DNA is TGCGCCAGCAGCTCCAGCCCTCGGGGTAGCGGTCTCATGGATACGCAGTATTTT. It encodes CASSSSPRGSGLMDTQYF. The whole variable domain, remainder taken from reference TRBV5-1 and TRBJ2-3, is KAGVTQTPRYLIKTRGQQVTLSCSPISGHRSVSWYQQTPGQGLQFLFEYFSETQRNKGNFPGRFSGRQFSNSRSEMNVSTLELGDSALYLCASSSSPRGSGLMDTQYFGPGTRLTVL.

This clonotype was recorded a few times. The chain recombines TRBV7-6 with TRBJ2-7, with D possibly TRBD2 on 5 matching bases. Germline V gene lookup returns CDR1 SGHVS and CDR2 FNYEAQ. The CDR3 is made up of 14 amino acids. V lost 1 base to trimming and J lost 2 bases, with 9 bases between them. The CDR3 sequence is CASSLGGIAYEQYF. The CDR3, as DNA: TGTGCCAGCAGCTTAGGAGGGATTGCCTACGAGCAGTACTTC.

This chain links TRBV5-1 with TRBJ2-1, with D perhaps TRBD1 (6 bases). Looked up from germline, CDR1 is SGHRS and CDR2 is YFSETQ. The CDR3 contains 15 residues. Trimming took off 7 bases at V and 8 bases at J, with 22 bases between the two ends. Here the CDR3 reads CASFAQGLGVDEQFF. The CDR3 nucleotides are TGCGCCAGCTTCGCCCAGGGGTTGGGGGTCGATGAGCAGTTCTTC.

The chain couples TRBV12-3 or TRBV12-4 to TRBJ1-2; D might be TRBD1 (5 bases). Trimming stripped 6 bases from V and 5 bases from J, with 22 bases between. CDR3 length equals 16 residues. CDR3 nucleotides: TGTGCCAGCAGCCCTGAACCGGGACTTACCCGTTATGGCTACACCTTC. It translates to CASSPEPGLTRYGYTF.

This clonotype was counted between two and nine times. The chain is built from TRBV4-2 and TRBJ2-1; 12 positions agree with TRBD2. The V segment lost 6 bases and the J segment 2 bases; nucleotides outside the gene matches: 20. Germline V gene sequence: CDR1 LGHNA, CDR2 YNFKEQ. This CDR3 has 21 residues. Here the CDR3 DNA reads TGTGCCAGCAGACCCACCCTCACTAGCGGGGGGCTGCTCAGTGCCTACAATGAGCAGTTCTTC. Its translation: CASRPTLTSGGLLSAYNEQFF.

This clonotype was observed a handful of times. The chain's CDR3 is CASSKDRTAQYF. DNA of the CDR3: TGTGCCAGCAGCAAAGACAGAACGGCCCAGTACTTC. The chain recombines TRBV21-1 with TRBJ2-5. TRBV21-1 constitutes a pseudogene. CDR3 length equals 12 residues.

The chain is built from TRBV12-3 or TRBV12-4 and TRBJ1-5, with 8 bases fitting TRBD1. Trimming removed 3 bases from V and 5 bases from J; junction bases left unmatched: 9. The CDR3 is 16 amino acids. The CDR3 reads CASSFAPGQAYQPQHF. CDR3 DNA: TGTGCCAGCAGTTTTGCCCCGGGACAGGCTTATCAGCCCCAGCATTTT.

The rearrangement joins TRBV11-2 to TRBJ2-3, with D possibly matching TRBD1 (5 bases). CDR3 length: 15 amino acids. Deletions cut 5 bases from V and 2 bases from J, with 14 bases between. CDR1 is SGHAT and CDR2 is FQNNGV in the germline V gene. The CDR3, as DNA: TGTGCCAGCAGCCCGATCCCGACAGTCACAGATACGCAGTATTTT. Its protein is CASSPIPTVTDTQYF.

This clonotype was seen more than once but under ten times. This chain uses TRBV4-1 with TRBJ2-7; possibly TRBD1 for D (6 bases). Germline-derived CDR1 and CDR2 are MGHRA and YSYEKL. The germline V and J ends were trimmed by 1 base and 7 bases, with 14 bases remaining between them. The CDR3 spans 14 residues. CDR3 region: CASSQVDARGEQYF. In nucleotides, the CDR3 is TGCGCCAGCAGCCAAGTTGACGCGAGGGGGGAGCAGTACTTC.

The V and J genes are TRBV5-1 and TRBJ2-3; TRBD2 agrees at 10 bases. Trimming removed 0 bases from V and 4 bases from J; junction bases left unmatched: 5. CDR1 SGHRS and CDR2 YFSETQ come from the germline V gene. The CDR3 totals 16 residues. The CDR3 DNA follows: TGCGCCAGCAGCTTGGGTAGCGGGGGGCGGCCAGATACGCAGTATTTT. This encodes CASSLGSGGRPDTQYF.

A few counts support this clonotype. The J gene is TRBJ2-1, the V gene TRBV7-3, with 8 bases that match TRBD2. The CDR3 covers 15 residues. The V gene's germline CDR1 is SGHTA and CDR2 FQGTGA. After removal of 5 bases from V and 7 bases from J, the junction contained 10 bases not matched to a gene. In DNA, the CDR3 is TGTGCCAGCAGCCGGGAGGGGTCGCTCACGAATGAGCAGTTCTTC. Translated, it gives CASSREGSLTNEQFF.

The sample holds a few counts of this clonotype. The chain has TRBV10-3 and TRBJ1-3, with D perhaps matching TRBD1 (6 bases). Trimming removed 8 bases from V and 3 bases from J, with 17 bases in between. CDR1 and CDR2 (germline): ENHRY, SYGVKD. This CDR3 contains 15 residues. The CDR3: CAIRGGGVNGNTIYF. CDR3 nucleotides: TGTGCCATCCGGGGAGGGGGAGTAAATGGAAACACCATATATTTT.

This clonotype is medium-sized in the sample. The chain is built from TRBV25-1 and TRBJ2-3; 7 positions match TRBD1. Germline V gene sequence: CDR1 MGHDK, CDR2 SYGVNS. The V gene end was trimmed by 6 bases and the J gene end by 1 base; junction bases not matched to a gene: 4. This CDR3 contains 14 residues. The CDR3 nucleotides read TGTGCCAGCAGGAGGGGGACAGGCACAGATACGCAGTATTTT. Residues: CASRRGTGTDTQYF.

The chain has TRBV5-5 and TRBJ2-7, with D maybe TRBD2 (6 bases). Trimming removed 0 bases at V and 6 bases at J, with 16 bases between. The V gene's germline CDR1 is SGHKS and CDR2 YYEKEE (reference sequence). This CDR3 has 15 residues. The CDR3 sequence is CASSLEGQRASEQYV. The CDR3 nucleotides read TGTGCCAGCAGCTTGGAGGGCCAGCGGGCCTCCGAGCAGTACGTC.

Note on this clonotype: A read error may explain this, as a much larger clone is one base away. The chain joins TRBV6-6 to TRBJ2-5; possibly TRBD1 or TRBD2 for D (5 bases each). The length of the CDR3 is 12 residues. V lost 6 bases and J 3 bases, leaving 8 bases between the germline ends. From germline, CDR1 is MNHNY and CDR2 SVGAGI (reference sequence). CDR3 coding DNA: TGTGCCAGCAGCCGGGACGAAGAGACCCAGTACTTC. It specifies CASSRDEETQYF.

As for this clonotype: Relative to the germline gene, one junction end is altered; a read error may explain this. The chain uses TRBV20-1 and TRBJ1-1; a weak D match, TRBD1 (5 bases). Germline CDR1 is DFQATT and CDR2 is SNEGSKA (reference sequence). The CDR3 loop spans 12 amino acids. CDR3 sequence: CSARRVGTEAFF. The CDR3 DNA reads TGCAGTGCTCGAAGGGTGGGGACTGAAGCCTTCTTT.

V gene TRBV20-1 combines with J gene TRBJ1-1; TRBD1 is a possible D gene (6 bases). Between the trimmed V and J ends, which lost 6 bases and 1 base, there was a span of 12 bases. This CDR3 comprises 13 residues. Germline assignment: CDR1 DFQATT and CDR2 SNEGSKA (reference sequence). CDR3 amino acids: CSAPARGNTEAFF. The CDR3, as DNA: TGCAGTGCCCCAGCCAGGGGGAACACTGAAGCTTTCTTT.

In nucleotides, the CDR3 is TGTGCCAGCAGCGTTGGTTCGGGGGCGGTCTACGAGCAGTACGTC. Translating gives CASSVGSGAVYEQYV. The V gene is TRBV11-2, the J gene TRBJ2-7; D could derive from TRBD1 or TRBD2 (6 bases each). This CDR3 comprises 15 residues. In germline, CDR1 is SGHAT, CDR2 FQNNGV. Trimming left V 5 bases short and J 3 bases short, with 17 bases between.

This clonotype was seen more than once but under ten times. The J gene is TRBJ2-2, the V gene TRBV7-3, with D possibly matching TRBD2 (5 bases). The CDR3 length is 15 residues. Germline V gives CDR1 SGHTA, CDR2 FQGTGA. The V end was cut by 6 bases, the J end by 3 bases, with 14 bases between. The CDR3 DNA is TGTGCCAGCAGTCGTGGAGGCCATTACACCGGGGAGCTGTTTTTT. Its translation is CASSRGGHYTGELFF. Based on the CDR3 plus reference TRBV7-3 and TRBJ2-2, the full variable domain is GAGVSQTPSNKVTEKGKYVELRCDPISGHTALYWYRQSLGQGPEFLIYFQGTGAADDSGLPNDRFFAVRPEGSVSTLKIQRTERGDSAVYLCASSRGGHYTGELFFGEGSRLTVL.